The 27 T cell receptor beta chains below all came from one sample that was sequenced in a study of cytomegalovirus exposure and HLA in healthy donors. This PCR relied on a set of 60 Vbeta primers and 13 Jbeta primers. Sequenced by immunoSEQ multiplex PCR; TCRdb stores in-frame clones only, minus some. The table includes some 160,000 clones, roughly 80% detected once. Input material: PBMCs. These receptors all come from a man over 45 in good health and CMV-seropositive.

This chain connects TRBV19 to TRBJ2-7, with 10 positions matching TRBD2. Losses at the gene ends were 6 bases for V and 2 bases for J; bases not matched to a gene: 10. The germline CDR1 and CDR2 sequences are LNHDA and SQIVND (reference sequence). The CDR3 loop spans 16 amino acids. The CDR3 spells CASSPGGSGRPYEQYF. In DNA, the CDR3 is TGTGCCAGTAGCCCCGGAGGTAGCGGGAGGCCCTACGAGCAGTACTTC.

J is TRBJ2-7 and V is TRBV6-1; no definite D call. Germline V gives CDR1 MNHNS, CDR2 SASEGT. The V end lost 2 bases, the J end lost 5 bases, and 13 bases lay between the germline ends. This CDR3 contains 14 residues. CDR3: CASSESLWANEQYF. CDR3 nucleotide sequence: TGTGCCAGCAGTGAAAGTTTGTGGGCGAACGAGCAGTACTTC.

This chain links TRBV27 with TRBJ1-1; maybe TRBD1 (5 bases). In germline, CDR1 is MNHEY, CDR2 SMNVEV (reference sequence). The length of the CDR3 is 15 residues. Deletions cut 3 bases from V and 3 bases from J, with 14 bases between. CDR3 in amino acids: CASSFQGPGYTEAFF. The CDR3 DNA reads as TGTGCCAGCAGTTTTCAGGGCCCTGGGTACACTGAAGCTTTCTTT.

The table lists this clone with a count of one. V and J are TRBV10-1 and TRBJ2-2, with D tentatively TRBD1 (6 bases). V was shortened by 5 bases and J by 4 bases, with 11 bases between the two germline ends. The CDR3 covers 14 residues. Germline V gene sequence: CDR1 WNHNN, CDR2 SYGVQD (reference sequence). The CDR3 sequence is CASSRTVGTGELFF. The DNA of the CDR3 is TGCGCCAGCAGTCGGACAGTAGGCACCGGGGAGCTGTTTTTT.

This chain connects TRBV4-1 to TRBJ2-1; possibly TRBD2 for D (6 bases). There are 18 residues in the CDR3. V lost 3 bases, J lost 0 bases, and 18 bases lay in between. Germline CDR1 is MGHRA and CDR2 is YSYEKL. The CDR3 spells CASSQTRDSFFSYNEQFF. The DNA for the CDR3 is TGCGCCAGCAGCCAGACTCGGGACTCATTCTTCTCCTACAATGAGCAGTTCTTC.

This clone has only a few counts. The chain is built from TRBV19 and TRBJ1-1, with a weak D call TRBD1 (5 bases). This CDR3 is 14 amino acids long. Germline-derived CDR1 and CDR2 are LNHDA and SQIVND (reference sequence). V dropped 7 bases and J dropped 2 bases, with 14 bases sitting between them. In DNA form, the CDR3 reads TGTGCCAGTACCCAGGGCAGGGCCAACACTGAAGCTTTCTTT. Its protein is CASTQGRANTEAFF. Full variable domain (rest looked up from reference TRBV19 and TRBJ1-1): DGGITQSPKYLFRKEGQNVTLSCEQNLNHDAMYWYRQDPGQGLRLIYYSQIVNDFQKGDIAEGYSVSREKKESFPLTVTSAQKNPTAFYLCASTQGRANTEAFFGQGTRLTVV.

The genes are TRBV6-5 and TRBJ1-2; D perhaps matches TRBD1 (6 bases). V gave up 8 bases and J gave up 5 bases, with 18 bases separating them. This CDR3 region has 14 residues. Germline CDR1 is MNHEY and CDR2 is SVGAGI. CDR3 loop: CASRPPGVSYGYTF. CDR3 bases: TGTGCCAGCCGCCCTCCAGGGGTATCATATGGCTACACCTTC.

The CDR3 nucleotides are TGTGCCAGTAAAAAAACCGGGACAGGACTCTACGAGCAGTACTTC. Translation gives CASKKTGTGLYEQYF. The chain combines TRBV19 with TRBJ2-7; 8 nucleotides align to TRBD1. Germline V gene data show CDR1 as LNHDA and CDR2 as SQIVND (reference sequence). V lost 7 bases, J lost 3 bases, and 11 bases stayed unmatched. CDR3 length: 15 amino acids.

The chain employs TRBV5-1 and TRBJ1-5; D gene ambiguous. Germline CDR1 reads SGHRS; CDR2 reads YFSETQ. V was shortened by 4 bases and J by 2 bases, with 7 bases between the two germline ends. This CDR3 is built from 13 residues. The CDR3 reads CASSQNGNQPQHF. CDR3 coding DNA: TGCGCCAGCAGCCAAAATGGCAATCAGCCCCAGCATTTT.

The V call is TRBV4-1, the J call TRBJ1-2; the D gene is possibly TRBD1 (5 bases). The V and J ends lost 1 base and 5 bases respectively, with 5 bases between them. CDR1 and CDR2 from the germline V gene are MGHRA and YSYEKL. The CDR3 consists of 12 residues. DNA of the CDR3: TGCGCCAGCAGCCAAGCAGGGTATGGCTACACCTTC. Residues: CASSQAGYGYTF.

The chain employs TRBV6-1 and TRBJ1-5; D might be TRBD1 (5 bases). Germline V CDR1 and CDR2: MNHNS, SASEGT. There are 15 residues in the CDR3. V was shortened by 0 bases and J by 9 bases, with 15 bases between the two germline ends. The CDR3 DNA reads as TGTGCCAGCAGTGAAGCGCTGGGGCCCTCGTTGCCCCAGCATTTT. Its translation: CASSEALGPSLPQHF.

The chain links TRBV19 to TRBJ1-5, with TRBD1 identical over 9 bases. The germline V gene encodes CDR1 LNHDA and CDR2 SQIVND (reference sequence). V shed 4 bases and J 4 bases; nucleotides not matched to a gene: 8. The CDR3 spans 16 residues. CDR3 nucleotides: TGTGCCAGTAGTAAGGGACAGGGAAGATGGAATCAGCCCCAGCATTTT. Translation gives CASSKGQGRWNQPQHF.

In this sample, this clone turned up once. V gene TRBV19 combines with J gene TRBJ1-2; D not resolved. Looked up from germline, CDR1 is LNHDA and CDR2 is SQIVND (reference sequence). The length of the CDR3 is 15 residues. Trimming removed 5 bases at V and 2 bases at J, with 15 bases between. The CDR3 sequence is CASSSSRYLNYGYTF. CDR3 coding DNA: TGTGCCAGTAGTTCGTCCAGATATCTGAACTATGGCTACACCTTC.

This clone was seen a handful of times. The chain carries TRBV11-2 and TRBJ1-1, with a weak D call TRBD1 (5 bases). The length of the CDR3 is 11 residues. Germline lookup yields CDR1 SGHAT and CDR2 FQNNGV. Between the trimmed V and J ends, which lost 1 base and 11 bases, there was a span of 8 bases. The CDR3 loop is CASSLGAGAFF. CDR3 bases: TGTGCCAGCAGCTTAGGCGCAGGGGCTTTCTTT. Looking up the rest from reference TRBV11-2 and TRBJ1-1 gives the full variable domain: EAGVAQSPRYKIIEKRQSVAFWCNPISGHATLYWYQQILGQGPKLLIQFQNNGVVDDSQLPKDRFSAERLKGVDSTLKIQPAKLEDSAVYLCASSLGAGAFFGQGTRLTVV.

This clone was counted a single time. The rearrangement joins TRBV2 to TRBJ2-7; 9 bases align to TRBD1. The CDR3 runs to 14 residues. V gave up 7 bases and J gave up 2 bases; unmatched junction bases: 6. Per the germline V gene, CDR1 is SNHLY and CDR2 is FYNNEI. The CDR3 loop is CASTSGQGAYEQYF. For the CDR3, the DNA is TGTGCCAGCACCTCGGGACAGGGAGCCTACGAGCAGTACTTC.

V is TRBV5-1 and J is TRBJ2-7; tentatively, D is TRBD2 (7 bases). V was trimmed by 3 bases and J by 5 bases, leaving 12 bases between them. The CDR3 contains 13 residues. In germline, CDR1 is SGHRS, CDR2 YFSETQ. The CDR3 DNA follows: TGCGCCAGCAGCTCGGGGGGCCCCAACGAGCAGTACTTC. Residues: CASSSGGPNEQYF.

V gene TRBV27 combines with J gene TRBJ2-1, with 7 bases matching TRBD2. J was trimmed by 4 bases and V by 6 bases; bases with no gene match: 9. Germline-derived CDR1 and CDR2 are MNHEY and SMNVEV (reference sequence). This CDR3 is built from 15 residues. CDR3 in DNA: TGTGCCAGCAGCCGCCTCGGACTAGAATACAATGAGCAGTTCTTC. Its translation is CASSRLGLEYNEQFF.

The rearrangement joins TRBV4-2 to TRBJ1-5, with D unclear. CDR3 length: 17 residues. Trimming removed 0 bases from V and 4 bases from J, with 16 bases in between. Per germline, CDR1 LGHNA and CDR2 YNFKEQ. The CDR3 protein is CASSQEDPRILNQPQHF. CDR3 sequence (DNA): TGTGCCAGCAGCCAAGAAGACCCTAGAATATTAAATCAGCCCCAGCATTTT.

Here the CDR3 reads CASRPGLAGDEQFF. The CDR3 region has the DNA TGTGCCAGCAGGCCCGGACTAGCGGGGGATGAGCAGTTCTTC. The chain links TRBV9 to TRBJ2-1; 13 nucleotides line up with TRBD2. CDR1 and CDR2 (germline): SGDLS, YYNGEE. V gave up 5 bases and J gave up 8 bases; unmatched junction bases: 4. CDR3 length: 14 amino acids. The full variable domain, completed using reference TRBV9 and TRBJ2-1, is DSGVTQTPKHLITATGQRVTLRCSPRSGDLSVYWYQQSLDQGLQFLIQYYNGEERAKGNILERFSAQQFPDLHSELNLSSLELGDSALYFCASRPGLAGDEQFFGPGTRLTVL.

The chain carries TRBV9 and TRBJ1-1, with 12 bases identical to TRBD1. The ends lost 4 bases at V and 3 bases at J; junction bases unmatched: 10. From germline, CDR1 is SGDLS and CDR2 YYNGEE. This CDR3 comprises 17 residues. The CDR3 sequence: CASSRPGQGAKDTEAFF. CDR3 nucleotides: TGTGCCAGCAGCAGGCCGGGACAGGGGGCGAAGGACACTGAAGCTTTCTTT.

The chain has TRBV18 and TRBJ1-1, with 8 bases fitting TRBD1. With V trimmed by 3 bases and J by 4 bases, 7 bases remained unmatched. The germline V gene encodes CDR1 KGHSH and CDR2 LQKENI. This CDR3 region has 15 residues. The CDR3 coding sequence is TGTGCCAGCTCACCGCCCGGGACAGGAGCCACTGAAGCTTTCTTT. Translating it yields CASSPPGTGATEAFF.

Note on this clone: A read error may account for a junction end that differs from germline. The rearrangement links TRBV7-7 to TRBJ2-1; 9 bases align to TRBD2. This CDR3 has 16 amino acids. Germline V gives CDR1 SSHAT, CDR2 FNYEAQ (reference sequence). The CDR3, as DNA: TGTGCTAGCAGCTTAGAGGCTAGCGGGGCCAACAATGAGCAGTTCTTC. Translating gives CASSLEASGANNEQFF.

This chain connects TRBV7-2 to TRBJ2-5; tentative D call: TRBD1 (6 bases). CDR3 length: 13 residues. Trimming stripped 3 bases from V and 3 bases from J, with 8 bases between. Looked up from germline, CDR1 is SGHTA and CDR2 is FQGNSA. The DNA for the CDR3 is TGTGCCAGCAGCTTCGGACAGAAAGAGACCCAGTACTTC. Translating gives CASSFGQKETQYF.

The chain couples TRBV18 to TRBJ1-6, with 8 bases lining up with TRBD1. Germline V gives CDR1 KGHSH, CDR2 LQKENI. V was pared by 1 base and J by 7 bases, with 3 bases of the junction left unmatched. The CDR3 is made up of 15 amino acids. The CDR3 region is CASSPLGQANSPLHF. DNA of the CDR3: TGTGCCAGCTCACCACTGGGACAGGCAAATTCACCCCTCCACTTT.

This chain links TRBV27 with TRBJ2-7; D possibly corresponds to TRBD1 (5 bases). Germline loops: CDR1 MNHEY, CDR2 SMNVEV (reference sequence). The V gene lost 6 bases and the J gene lost 0 bases, with 21 bases spanning the gap. CDR3 length: 17 residues. CDR3 nucleotide sequence: TGTGCCAGCAGCCCTAGACAGCTAGGAATGAGCTCCTACGAGCAGTACTTC. This codes for CASSPRQLGMSSYEQYF.

The rearrangement links TRBV5-1 to TRBJ2-5; the D is unclear. V was shortened by 0 bases and J by 2 bases, with 11 bases between the two germline ends. This CDR3 region has 15 residues. CDR1 SGHRS and CDR2 YFSETQ come from the germline V gene. This CDR3 reads CASSLASRQQETQYF. As DNA, the CDR3 is TGCGCCAGCAGCTTGGCCTCACGCCAGCAAGAGACCCAGTACTTC.

The V call is TRBV19, the J call TRBJ1-2; 9 nucleotides agree with TRBD1. Germline V gives CDR1 LNHDA, CDR2 SQIVND (reference sequence). V shed 6 bases, J shed 6 bases, and the junction held 8 bases outside the gene matches. The CDR3 spans 14 residues. This CDR3 is CASRGAGTGHGYTF. CDR3 bases: TGTGCCAGTAGGGGAGCCGGGACAGGGCATGGCTACACCTTC. The variable domain in full, with the rest retrieved from reference TRBV19 and TRBJ1-2, is DGGITQSPKYLFRKEGQNVTLSCEQNLNHDAMYWYRQDPGQGLRLIYYSQIVNDFQKGDIAEGYSVSREKKESFPLTVTSAQKNPTAFYLCASRGAGTGHGYTFGSGTRLTVV.